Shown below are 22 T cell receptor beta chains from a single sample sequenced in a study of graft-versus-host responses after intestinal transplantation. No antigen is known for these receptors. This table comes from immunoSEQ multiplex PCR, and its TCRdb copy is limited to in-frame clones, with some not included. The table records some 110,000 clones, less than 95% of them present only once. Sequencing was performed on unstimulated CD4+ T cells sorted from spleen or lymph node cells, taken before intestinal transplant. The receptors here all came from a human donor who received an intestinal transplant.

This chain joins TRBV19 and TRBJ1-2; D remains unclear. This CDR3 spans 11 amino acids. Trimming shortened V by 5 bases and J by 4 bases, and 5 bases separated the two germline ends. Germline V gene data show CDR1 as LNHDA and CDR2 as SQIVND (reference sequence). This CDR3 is CASSHGYGYTF. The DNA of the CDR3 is TGTGCCAGTAGTCACGGCTATGGCTACACCTTC.

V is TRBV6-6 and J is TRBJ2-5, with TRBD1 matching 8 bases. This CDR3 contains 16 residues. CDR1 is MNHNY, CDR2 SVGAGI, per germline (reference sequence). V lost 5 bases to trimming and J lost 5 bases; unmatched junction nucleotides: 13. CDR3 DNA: TGTGCCAGCAGTCCCGGGACAGGCTCGCCCCTGGAGACCCAGTACTTC. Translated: CASSPGTGSPLETQYF.

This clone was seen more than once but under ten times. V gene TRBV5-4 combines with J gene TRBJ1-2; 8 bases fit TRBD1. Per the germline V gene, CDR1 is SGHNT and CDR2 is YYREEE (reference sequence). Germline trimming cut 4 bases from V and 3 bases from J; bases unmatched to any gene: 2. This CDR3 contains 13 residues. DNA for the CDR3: TGTGCCAGCAGCCTGGACAGGGACTATGGCTACACCTTC. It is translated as CASSLDRDYGYTF.

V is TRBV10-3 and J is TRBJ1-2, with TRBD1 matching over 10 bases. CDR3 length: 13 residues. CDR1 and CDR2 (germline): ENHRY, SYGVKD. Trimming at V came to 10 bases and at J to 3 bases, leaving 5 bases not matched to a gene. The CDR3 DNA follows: TGTGCCAGCCGGGACAGGGGTCACTATGGCTACACCTTC. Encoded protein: CASRDRGHYGYTF.

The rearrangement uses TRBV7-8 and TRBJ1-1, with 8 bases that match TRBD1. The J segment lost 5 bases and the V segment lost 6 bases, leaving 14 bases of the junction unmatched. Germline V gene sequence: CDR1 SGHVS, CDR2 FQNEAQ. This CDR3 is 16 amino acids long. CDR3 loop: CASSSAGGASGTEAFF. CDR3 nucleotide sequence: TGTGCCAGCAGTAGTGCAGGGGGCGCGTCAGGAACTGAAGCTTTCTTT. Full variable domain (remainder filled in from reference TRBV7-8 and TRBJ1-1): GAGVSQSPRYKVAKRGQDVALRCDPISGHVSLFWYQQALGQGPEFLTYFQNEAQLDKSGLPSDRFFAERPEGSVSTLKIQRTQQEDSAVYLCASSSAGGASGTEAFFGQGTRLTVV.

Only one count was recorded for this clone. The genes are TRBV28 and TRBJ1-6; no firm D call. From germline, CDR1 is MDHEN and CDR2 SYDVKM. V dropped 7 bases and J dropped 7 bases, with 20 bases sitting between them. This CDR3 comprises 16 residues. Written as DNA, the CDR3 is TGTGCCAGCATCCCAGGAGGGCAGGTCAGAAATTCACCCCTCCACTTT. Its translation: CASIPGGQVRNSPLHF.

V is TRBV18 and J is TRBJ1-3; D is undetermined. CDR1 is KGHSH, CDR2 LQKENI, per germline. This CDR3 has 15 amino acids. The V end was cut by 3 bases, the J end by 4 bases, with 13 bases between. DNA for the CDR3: TGTGCCAGCTCACCTCTCGGGGTGAAGGGAAACACCATATATTTT. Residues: CASSPLGVKGNTIYF.

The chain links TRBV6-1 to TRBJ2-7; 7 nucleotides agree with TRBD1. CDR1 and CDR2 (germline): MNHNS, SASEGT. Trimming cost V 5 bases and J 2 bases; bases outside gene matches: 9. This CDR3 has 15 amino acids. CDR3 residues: CASSSGTAITYEQYF. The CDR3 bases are TGTGCCAGCAGTTCCGGGACAGCGATTACCTACGAGCAGTACTTC.

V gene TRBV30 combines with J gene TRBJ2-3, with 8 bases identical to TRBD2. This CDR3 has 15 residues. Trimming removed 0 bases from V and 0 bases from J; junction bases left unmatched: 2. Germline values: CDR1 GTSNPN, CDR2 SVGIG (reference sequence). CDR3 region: CAWSVERGSTDTQYF. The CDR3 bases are TGTGCCTGGAGTGTAGAGCGGGGGAGCACAGATACGCAGTATTTT.

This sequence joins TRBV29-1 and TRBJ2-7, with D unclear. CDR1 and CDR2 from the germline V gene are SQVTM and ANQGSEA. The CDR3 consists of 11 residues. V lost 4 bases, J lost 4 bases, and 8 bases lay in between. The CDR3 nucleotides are TGCAGCGTTGTGAGAGGTTACGAGCAGTACTTC. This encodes CSVVRGYEQYF.

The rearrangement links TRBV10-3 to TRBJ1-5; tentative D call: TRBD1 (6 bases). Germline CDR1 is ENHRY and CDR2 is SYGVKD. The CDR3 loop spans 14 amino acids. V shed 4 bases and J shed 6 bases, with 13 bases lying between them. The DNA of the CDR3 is TGTGCCATCAGTGCTCAGGGGCCGGGTCAGCCCCAGCATTTT. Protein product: CAISAQGPGQPQHF.

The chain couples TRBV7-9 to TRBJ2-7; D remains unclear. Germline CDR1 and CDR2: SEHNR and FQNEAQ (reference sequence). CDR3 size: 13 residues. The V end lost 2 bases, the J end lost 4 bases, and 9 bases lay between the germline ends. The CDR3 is CASSLYGRYEQYF. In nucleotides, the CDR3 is TGTGCCAGCAGCTTATATGGGCGATACGAGCAGTACTTC.

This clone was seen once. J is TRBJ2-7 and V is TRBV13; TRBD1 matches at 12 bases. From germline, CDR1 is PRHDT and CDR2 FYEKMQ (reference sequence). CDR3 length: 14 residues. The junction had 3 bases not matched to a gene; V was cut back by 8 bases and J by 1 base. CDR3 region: CASRDRGLSYEQYF. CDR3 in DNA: TGTGCCAGCCGGGACAGGGGGCTTTCCTACGAGCAGTACTTC.

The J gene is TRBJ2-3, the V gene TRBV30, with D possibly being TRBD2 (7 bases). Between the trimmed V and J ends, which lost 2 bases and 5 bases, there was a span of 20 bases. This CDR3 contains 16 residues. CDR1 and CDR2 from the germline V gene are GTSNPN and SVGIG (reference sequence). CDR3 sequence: CAWSPQLPGGIDTQYF. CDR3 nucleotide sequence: TGTGCCTGGAGTCCCCAGTTACCGGGGGGCATAGATACGCAGTATTTT. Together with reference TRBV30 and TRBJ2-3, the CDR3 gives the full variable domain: SQTIHQWPATLVQPVGSPLSLECTVEGTSNPNLYWYRQAAGRGLQLLFYSVGIGQISSEVPQNLSASRPQDRQFILSSKKLLLSDSGFYLCAWSPQLPGGIDTQYFGPGTRLTVL.

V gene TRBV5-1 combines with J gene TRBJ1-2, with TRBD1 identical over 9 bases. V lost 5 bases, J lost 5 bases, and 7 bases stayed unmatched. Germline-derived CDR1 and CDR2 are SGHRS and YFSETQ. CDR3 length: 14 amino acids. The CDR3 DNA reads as TGCGCCAGCAGTTTTACAGGGGGCGCGTATGGCTACACCTTC. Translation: CASSFTGGAYGYTF.

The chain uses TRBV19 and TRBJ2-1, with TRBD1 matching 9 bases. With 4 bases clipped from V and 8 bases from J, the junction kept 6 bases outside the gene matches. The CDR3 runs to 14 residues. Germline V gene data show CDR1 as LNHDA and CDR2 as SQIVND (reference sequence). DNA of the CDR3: TGTGCCAGTAGTAGACAGGGGGGCTGGGATGAGCAGTTCTTC. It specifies CASSRQGGWDEQFF. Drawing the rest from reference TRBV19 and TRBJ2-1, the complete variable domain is DGGITQSPKYLFRKEGQNVTLSCEQNLNHDAMYWYRQDPGQGLRLIYYSQIVNDFQKGDIAEGYSVSREKKESFPLTVTSAQKNPTAFYLCASSRQGGWDEQFFGPGTRLTVL.

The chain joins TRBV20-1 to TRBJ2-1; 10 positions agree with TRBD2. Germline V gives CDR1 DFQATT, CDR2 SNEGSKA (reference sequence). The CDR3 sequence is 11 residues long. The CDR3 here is CKQREGNEQFF. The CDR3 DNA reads TGCAAACAGCGGGAGGGCAATGAGCAGTTCTTC.

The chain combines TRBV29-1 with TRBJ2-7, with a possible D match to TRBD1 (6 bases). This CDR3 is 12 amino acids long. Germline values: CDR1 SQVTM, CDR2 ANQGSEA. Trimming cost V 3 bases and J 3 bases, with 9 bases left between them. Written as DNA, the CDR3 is TGCAGCGTTGAGGACAGTCTCTACGAGCAGTACTTC. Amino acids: CSVEDSLYEQYF.

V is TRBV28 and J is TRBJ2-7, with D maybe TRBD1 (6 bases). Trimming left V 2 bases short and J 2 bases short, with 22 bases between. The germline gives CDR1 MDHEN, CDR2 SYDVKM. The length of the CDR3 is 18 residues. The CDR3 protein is CASSLNREFLLPTYEQYF. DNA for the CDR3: TGTGCCAGCAGTTTAAACAGGGAATTCCTTTTACCAACCTACGAGCAGTACTTC.

The CDR3: CASSQGQHLYNEQFF. As DNA, the CDR3 is TGCGCCAGCAGCCAGGGACAACATTTATACAATGAGCAGTTCTTC. The chain carries TRBV5-1 and TRBJ2-1; possible D gene TRBD1, 6 bases. Germline V gene lookup returns CDR1 SGHRS and CDR2 YFSETQ. The CDR3 is 15 residues long. V shed 4 bases and J shed 4 bases, with 15 bases lying between them.

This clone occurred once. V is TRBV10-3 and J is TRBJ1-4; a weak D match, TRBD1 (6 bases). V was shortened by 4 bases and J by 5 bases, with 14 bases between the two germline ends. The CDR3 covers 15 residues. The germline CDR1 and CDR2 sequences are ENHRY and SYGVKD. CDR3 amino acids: CAISGWGHPNEKLFF. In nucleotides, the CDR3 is TGTGCCATCAGTGGATGGGGACATCCCAATGAAAAACTGTTTTTT.

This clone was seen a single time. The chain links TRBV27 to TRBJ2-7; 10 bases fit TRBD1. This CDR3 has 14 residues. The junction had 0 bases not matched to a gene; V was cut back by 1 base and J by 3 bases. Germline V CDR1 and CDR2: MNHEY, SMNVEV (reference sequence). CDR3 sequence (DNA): TGTGCCAGCAGTTTATGGACAGGGGGCTACGAGCAGTACTTC. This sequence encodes CASSLWTGGYEQYF.